This TCR beta chain was recovered during a study of blood T cell repertoires in COVID-19. The assay was immunoSEQ multiplex PCR, and TCRdb's table has in-frame clones only and misses some. Among some 250,000 clones, more than 75% were seen once, and the ten largest hold around 2.9%. This clone has a single count. This sequence was found in a woman aged 30 to 39 who had recovered from COVID-19. The source material was peripheral blood.

DNA for the CDR3: TGCGCCAGCAGTTTTTTACAGAACTATGGCTACACCTTC. Translation gives CASSFLQNYGYTF. The chain has TRBV10-1 and TRBJ1-2; D is undetermined. The germline V gene has CDR1 WNHNN and CDR2 SYGVQD (reference sequence). The CDR3 is 13 amino acids. Deletions cut 5 bases from V and 2 bases from J, with 9 bases between.